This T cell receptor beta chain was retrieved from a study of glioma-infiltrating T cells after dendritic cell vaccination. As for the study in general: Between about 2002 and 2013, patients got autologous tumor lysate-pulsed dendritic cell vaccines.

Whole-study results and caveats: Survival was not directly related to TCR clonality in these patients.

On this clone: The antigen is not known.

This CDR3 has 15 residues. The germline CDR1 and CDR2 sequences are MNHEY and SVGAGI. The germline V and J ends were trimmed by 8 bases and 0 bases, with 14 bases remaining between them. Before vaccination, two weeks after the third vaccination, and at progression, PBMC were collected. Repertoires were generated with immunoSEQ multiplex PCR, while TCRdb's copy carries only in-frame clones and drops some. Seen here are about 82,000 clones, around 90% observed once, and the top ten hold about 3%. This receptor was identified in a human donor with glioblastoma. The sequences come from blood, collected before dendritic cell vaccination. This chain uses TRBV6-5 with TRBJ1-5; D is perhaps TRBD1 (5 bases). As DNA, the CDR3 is TGTGCCAGCCGTGTAGGGACTTATAGCAATCAGCCCCAGCATTTT. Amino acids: CASRVGTYSNQPQHF.